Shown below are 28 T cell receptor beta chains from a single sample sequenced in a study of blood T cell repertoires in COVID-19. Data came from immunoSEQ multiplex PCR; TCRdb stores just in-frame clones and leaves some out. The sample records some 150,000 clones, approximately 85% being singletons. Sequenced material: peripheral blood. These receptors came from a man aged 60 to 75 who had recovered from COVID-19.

CDR3 coding DNA: TGTGCCAGCAGCTTAGCGCGTGGAAGCGGGGGGAAAGAGACCCAGTACTTC. This translates into CASSLARGSGGKETQYF. The genes are TRBV7-9 and TRBJ2-5; 9 bases fit TRBD2. Trimming took 0 bases from V and 3 from J; bases not matched to a gene: 8. The CDR3 runs 17 residues. Looked up from germline, CDR1 is SEHNR and CDR2 is FQNEAQ (reference sequence).

Here the CDR3 reads CASSPLAGGLGEQFF. The CDR3 DNA follows: TGTGCCAGCAGTCCCTTAGCGGGGGGACTCGGTGAGCAGTTCTTC. The chain has TRBV27 and TRBJ2-1; TRBD2 matches 10 bases. This CDR3 has 15 residues. The germline V gene has CDR1 MNHEY and CDR2 SMNVEV (reference sequence). With V trimmed by 5 bases and J by 9 bases, 10 bases remained unmatched.

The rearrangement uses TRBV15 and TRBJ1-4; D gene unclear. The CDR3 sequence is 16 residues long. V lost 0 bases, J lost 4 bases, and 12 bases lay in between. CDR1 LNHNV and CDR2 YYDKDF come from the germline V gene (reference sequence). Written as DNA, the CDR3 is TGTGCCACCAGCAGAGATCGCCAGGCTAATAATGAAAAACTGTTTTTT. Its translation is CATSRDRQANNEKLFF.

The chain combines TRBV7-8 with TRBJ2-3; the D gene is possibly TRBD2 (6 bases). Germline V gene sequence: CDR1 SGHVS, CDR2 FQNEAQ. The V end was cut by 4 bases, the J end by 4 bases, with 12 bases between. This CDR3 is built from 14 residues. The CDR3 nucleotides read TGTGCCAGCAGCTACGGGGGATTGGCAGATACGCAGTATTTT. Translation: CASSYGGLADTQYF. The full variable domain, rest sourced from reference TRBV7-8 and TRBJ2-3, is GAGVSQSPRYKVAKRGQDVALRCDPISGHVSLFWYQQALGQGPEFLTYFQNEAQLDKSGLPSDRFFAERPEGSVSTLKIQRTQQEDSAVYLCASSYGGLADTQYFGPGTRLTVL.

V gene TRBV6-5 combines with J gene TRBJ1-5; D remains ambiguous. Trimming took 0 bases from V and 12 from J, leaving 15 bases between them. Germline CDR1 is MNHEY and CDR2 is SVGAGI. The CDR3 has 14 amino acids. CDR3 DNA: TGTGCCAGCAGTTACTCGATAATATTTGGAGACCAGCATTTT. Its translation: CASSYSIIFGDQHF.

The CDR3 DNA reads TGTGCCAGCAGCCAAGACCCAGGCCAGGGGTCCGGGGCGCAAGAGACCCAGTACTTC. Protein product: CASSQDPGQGSGAQETQYF. This chain joins TRBV3-1 (or the pseudogene TRBV3-2) and TRBJ2-5; D possibly corresponds to TRBD1 (6 bases). V was pared by 0 bases and J by 2 bases, with 22 bases between. Germline V CDR1 and CDR2: LGHDT, YNNKEL (reference sequence). The CDR3 totals 19 residues.

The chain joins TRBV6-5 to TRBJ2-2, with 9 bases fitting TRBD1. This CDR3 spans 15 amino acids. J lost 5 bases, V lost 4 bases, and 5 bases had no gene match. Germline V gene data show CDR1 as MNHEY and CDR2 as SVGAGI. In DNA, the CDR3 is TGTGCCAGCAGTTCGGGACAGGGAGGGACCGGGGAGCTGTTTTTT. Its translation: CASSSGQGGTGELFF.

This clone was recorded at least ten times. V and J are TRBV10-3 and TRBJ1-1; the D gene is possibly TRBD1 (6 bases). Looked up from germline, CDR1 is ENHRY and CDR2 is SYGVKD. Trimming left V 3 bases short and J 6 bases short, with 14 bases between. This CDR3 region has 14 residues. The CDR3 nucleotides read TGTGCCATCAGTGAATACAGGGAACGGGCTGAAGCTTTCTTT. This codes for CAISEYRERAEAFF.

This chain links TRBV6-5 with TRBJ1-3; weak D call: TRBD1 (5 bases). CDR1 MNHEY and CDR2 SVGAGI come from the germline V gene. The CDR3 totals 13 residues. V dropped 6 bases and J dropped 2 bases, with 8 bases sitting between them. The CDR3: CASRRGAGNTIYF. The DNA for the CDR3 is TGTGCCAGCAGACGGGGGGCTGGAAACACCATATATTTT.

The CDR3 reads CASSRGAGDSYNEQFF. The CDR3 nucleotides read TGTGCCAGCAGTCGGGGTGCCGGGGACTCCTACAATGAGCAGTTCTTC. This chain joins TRBV27 and TRBJ2-1; D may be TRBD2 (5 bases). CDR1 and CDR2 from the germline V gene are MNHEY and SMNVEV (reference sequence). The CDR3 is 16 residues long. V was cut by 5 bases and J by 0 bases, with 14 bases left in between.

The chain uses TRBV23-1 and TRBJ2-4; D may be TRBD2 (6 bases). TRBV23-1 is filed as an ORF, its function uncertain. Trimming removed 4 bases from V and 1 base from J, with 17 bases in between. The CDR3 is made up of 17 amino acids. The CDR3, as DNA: TGCGCCAGCAGTCTAGCGGCCTTGCCCTGGGCCAAAAACATTCAGTACTTC. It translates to CASSLAALPWAKNIQYF.

The CDR3 coding sequence is TGTGCCAGTAGTATAGAGGGGGGGAATCAGCCCCAGCATTTT. Its protein is CASSIEGGNQPQHF. This chain links TRBV19 with TRBJ1-5; D is possibly TRBD1 (5 bases). The ends were cut back, 0 bases at V and 4 bases at J, with 7 bases in the middle. This CDR3 is 14 amino acids long. Germline V gives CDR1 LNHDA, CDR2 SQIVND (reference sequence).

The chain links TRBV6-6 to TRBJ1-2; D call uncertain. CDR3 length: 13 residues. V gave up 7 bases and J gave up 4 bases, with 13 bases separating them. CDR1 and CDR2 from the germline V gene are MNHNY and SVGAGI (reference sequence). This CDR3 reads CASIPTQSYGYTF. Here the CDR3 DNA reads TGTGCCAGCATCCCTACACAGAGCTATGGCTACACCTTC.

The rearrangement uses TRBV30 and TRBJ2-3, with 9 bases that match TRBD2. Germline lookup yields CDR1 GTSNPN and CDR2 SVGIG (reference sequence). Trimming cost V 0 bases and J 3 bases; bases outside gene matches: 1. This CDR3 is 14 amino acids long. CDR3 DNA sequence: TGTGCCTGGAGTGTTCTAGCGGGGACAGATACGCAGTATTTT. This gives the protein CAWSVLAGTDTQYF.

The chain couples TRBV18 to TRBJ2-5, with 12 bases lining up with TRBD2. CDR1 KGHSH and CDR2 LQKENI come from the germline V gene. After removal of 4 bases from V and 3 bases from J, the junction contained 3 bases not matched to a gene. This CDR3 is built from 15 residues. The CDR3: CASSRLAGVKETQYF. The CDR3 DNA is TGTGCCAGCTCACGACTAGCGGGGGTAAAAGAGACCCAGTACTTC.

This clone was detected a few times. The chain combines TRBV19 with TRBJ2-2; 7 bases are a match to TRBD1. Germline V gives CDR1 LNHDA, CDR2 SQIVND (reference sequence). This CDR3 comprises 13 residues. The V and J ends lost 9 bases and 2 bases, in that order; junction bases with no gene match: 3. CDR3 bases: TGTGCCAGCCGGGACAGAAACACCGGGGAGCTGTTTTTT. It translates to CASRDRNTGELFF.

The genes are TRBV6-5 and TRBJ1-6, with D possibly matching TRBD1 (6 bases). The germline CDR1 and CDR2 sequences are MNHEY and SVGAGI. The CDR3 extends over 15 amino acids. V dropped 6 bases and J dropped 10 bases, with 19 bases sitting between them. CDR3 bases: TGTGCCAGCAGCCGGATGTCGGGGGGCGGCTCACCCCTCCACTTT. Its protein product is CASSRMSGGGSPLHF.

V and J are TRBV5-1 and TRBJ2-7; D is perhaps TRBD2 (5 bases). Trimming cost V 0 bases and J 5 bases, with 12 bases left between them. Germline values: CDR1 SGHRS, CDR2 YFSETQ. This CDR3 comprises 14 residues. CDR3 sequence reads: CASSLGGWENEQYF. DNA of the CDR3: TGCGCCAGCAGCTTGGGAGGTTGGGAGAACGAGCAGTACTTC.

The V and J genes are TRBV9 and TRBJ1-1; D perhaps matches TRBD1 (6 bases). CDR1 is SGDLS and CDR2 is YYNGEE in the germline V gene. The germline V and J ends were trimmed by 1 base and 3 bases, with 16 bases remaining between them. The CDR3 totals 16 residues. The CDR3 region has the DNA TGTGCCAGCAGCGTAACCCCCACAGGGTTTGACACTGAAGCTTTCTTT. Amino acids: CASSVTPTGFDTEAFF.

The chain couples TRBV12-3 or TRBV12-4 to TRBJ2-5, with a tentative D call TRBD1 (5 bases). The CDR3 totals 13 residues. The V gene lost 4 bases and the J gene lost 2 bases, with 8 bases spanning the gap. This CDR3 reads CASSYRRQETQYF. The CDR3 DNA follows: TGTGCCAGCAGTTACAGGAGACAAGAGACCCAGTACTTC.

CDR3: CASRRVPPKADTQYF. CDR3 coding DNA: TGTGCCAGCAGGAGGGTACCCCCGAAGGCAGATACGCAGTATTTT. This sequence joins TRBV6-5 and TRBJ2-3; D is perhaps TRBD2 (5 bases). V dropped 6 bases and J dropped 4 bases, with 17 bases sitting between them. The CDR3 loop spans 15 amino acids. Germline CDR1 reads MNHEY; CDR2 reads SVGAGI.

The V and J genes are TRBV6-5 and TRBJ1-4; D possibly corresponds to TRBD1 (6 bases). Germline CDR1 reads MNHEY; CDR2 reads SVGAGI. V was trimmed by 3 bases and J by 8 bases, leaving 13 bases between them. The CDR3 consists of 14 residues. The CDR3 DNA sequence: TGTGCCAGCAGTTATCGGCAGGGGTACGAAAAACTGTTTTTT. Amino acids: CASSYRQGYEKLFF.

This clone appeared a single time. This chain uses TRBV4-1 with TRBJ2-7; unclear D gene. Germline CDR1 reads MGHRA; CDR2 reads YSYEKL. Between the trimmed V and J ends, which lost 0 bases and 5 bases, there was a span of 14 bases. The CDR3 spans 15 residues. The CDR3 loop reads CASSQDADKNDEQYF. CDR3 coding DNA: TGCGCCAGCAGCCAAGATGCAGACAAAAACGACGAGCAGTACTTC.

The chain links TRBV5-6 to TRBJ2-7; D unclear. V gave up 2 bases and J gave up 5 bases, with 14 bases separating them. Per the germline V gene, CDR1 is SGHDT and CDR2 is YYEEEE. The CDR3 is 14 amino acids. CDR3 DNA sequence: TGTGCCAGCAGCTTAGATACCTACCCCAACGAGCAGTACTTC. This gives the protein CASSLDTYPNEQYF.

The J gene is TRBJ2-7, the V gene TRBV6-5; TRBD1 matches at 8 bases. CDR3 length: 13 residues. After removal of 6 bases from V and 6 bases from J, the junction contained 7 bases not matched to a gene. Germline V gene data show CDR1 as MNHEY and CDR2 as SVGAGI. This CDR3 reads CASRPGTGFEQYF. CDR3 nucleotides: TGTGCCAGCAGACCCGGGACAGGATTCGAGCAGTACTTC.

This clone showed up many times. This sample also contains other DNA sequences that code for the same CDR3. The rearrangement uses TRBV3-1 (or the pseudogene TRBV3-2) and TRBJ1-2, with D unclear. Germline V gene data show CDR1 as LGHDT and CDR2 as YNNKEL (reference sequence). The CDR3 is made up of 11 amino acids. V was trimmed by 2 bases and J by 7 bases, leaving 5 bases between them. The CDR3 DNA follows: TGTGCCAGCAGCCAACGGTTTGGCTACACCTTC. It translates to CASSQRFGYTF.

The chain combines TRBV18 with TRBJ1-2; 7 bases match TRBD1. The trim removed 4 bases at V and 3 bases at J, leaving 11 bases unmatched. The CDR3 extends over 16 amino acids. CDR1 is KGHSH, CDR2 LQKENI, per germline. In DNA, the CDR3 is TGTGCCAGCTCACGAAGCACTGTAGGGGGCCACTATGGCTACACCTTC. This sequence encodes CASSRSTVGGHYGYTF.

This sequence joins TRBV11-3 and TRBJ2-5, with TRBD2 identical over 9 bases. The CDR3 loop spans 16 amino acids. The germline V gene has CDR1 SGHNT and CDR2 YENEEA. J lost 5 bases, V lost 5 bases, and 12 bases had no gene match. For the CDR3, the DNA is TGTGCCAGCAGCCTGGGTCAAGCGGGGGGTGGTGAGACCCAGTACTTC. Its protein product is CASSLGQAGGGETQYF.